The clone carrying this T cell receptor (beta chain) appeared once. Measured with immunoSEQ multiplex PCR; TCRdb has only the in-frame clones, and not every one. The table lists roughly 62,000 clones, roughly 94% of them singletons. The sample comes from a study of preoperative IRX-2 immunotherapy in early breast cancer. This CDR3 comprises 15 residues. Germline V gene data show CDR1 as SGHVS and CDR2 as FNYEAQ. Trimming pared 1 base from V and 3 bases from J, leaving 10 bases between. Treatment here: preoperative locoregional IRX-2 cytokine immunotherapy. This phase Ib study tested locoregional IRX-2 cytokine immunotherapy given before surgery.

This material was collected from a patient treated with IRX-2 immunotherapy. This clonotype originated in a human donor with breast cancer. The chain is built from TRBV7-6 and TRBJ2-1, with a tentative D call TRBD2 (6 bases). The CDR3 spells CASSLDRAGYNEQFF. CDR3 coding DNA: TGTGCCAGCAGCTTAGATCGAGCGGGCTACAATGAGCAGTTCTTC. Looking up the rest from reference TRBV7-6 and TRBJ2-1 gives the full variable domain: GAGVSQSPRYKVTKRGQDVALRCDPISGHVSLYWYRQALGQGPEFLTYFNYEAQQDKSGLPNDRFSAERPEGSISTLTIQRTEQRDSAMYRCASSLDRAGYNEQFFGPGTRLTVL.